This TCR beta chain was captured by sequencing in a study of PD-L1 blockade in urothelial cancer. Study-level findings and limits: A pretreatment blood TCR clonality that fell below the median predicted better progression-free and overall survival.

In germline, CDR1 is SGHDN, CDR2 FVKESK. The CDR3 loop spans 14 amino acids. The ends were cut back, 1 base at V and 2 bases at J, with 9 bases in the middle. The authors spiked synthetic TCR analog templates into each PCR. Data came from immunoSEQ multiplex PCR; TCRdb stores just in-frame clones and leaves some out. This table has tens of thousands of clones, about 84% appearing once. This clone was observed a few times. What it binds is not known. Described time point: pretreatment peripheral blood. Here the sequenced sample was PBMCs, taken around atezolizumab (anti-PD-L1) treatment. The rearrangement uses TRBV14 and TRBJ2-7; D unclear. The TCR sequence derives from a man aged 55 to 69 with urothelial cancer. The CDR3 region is CASSQGSLPYEQYF. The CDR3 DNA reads TGTGCCAGCAGCCAAGGATCACTTCCCTACGAGCAGTACTTC.